The present TCR beta chain was sequenced within a study of Ad26.COV2.S vaccination and SARS-CoV-2 variants. Whole-study context: Once or twice, 56 days apart, Ad26.COV2.S was delivered intramuscularly. Overall study results and limits: Vaccinated and placebo-treated recipients had similar non-spike TCR breadth. Reportedly, after vaccination the spike-specific CD8+ and CD4+ T cell responses displayed substantial breadth.

Details on this clone: As yet, its antigen is unknown.

The table came from immunoSEQ multiplex PCR; TCRdb's copy has only in-frame clones and leaves some out. This sample has around 340,000 clones, with approximately 86% found just once. V was trimmed by 4 bases and J by 5 bases, leaving 14 bases between them. The CDR3 has 14 residues. From germline, CDR1 is MDHEN and CDR2 SYDVKM. Noted treatment: 15 to 20 received Ad26.COV2.S at low or high dose, single or two shots; about 5 received placebo; per-sample allocation not given. Day 63 after the first vaccine or placebo injection was the time point for sampling. Ad26.COV2.S expressed prefusion-stabilized spike from the original Wuhan strain.

The sequences come from peripheral blood, collected in a trial of Ad26.COV2.S vaccine versus placebo. The chain joins TRBV28 to TRBJ1-1; D is undetermined. This TCR was sampled from a person between 18 and 59 years old who received the Ad26.COV2.S COVID-19 vaccine or a placebo. In DNA form, the CDR3 reads TGTGCCAGCAGTTCCCGGGTCCTTGGGACTGAAGCTTTCTTT. Amino acid sequence: CASSSRVLGTEAFF.